This T cell receptor (beta chain) was obtained from a study of cytomegalovirus exposure and HLA in healthy donors. Findings and caveats of the study: Researchers counted 150 to 200 TCR beta chains as cytomegalovirus-associated. Certain indistinguishable V segments, among them TRBV6-2 and TRBV6-3, were excluded. A later analysis showed TCR association rates differing by HLA locus, peaking at DRB1 and lowest at HLA-C.

On this clone itself: Its antigen is unidentified.

This CDR3 contains 16 residues. Trimming removed 5 bases from V and 0 bases from J, with 14 bases in between. Germline CDR1 reads SGHNT; CDR2 reads YENEEA. Use of 60 Vbeta and 13 Jbeta primers characterized the PCR. Clones were sequenced by immunoSEQ multiplex PCR, and TCRdb holds only the in-frame ones, with some missing. Among 100,000 to 150,000 clones listed, roughly 83% were seen once. The rearrangement uses TRBV11-3 and TRBJ2-1; perhaps TRBD2 as D (6 bases). Sequencing was performed on PBMCs. The TCR comes from a man between 18 and 35 years old in good health and CMV-seropositive. CDR3 loop: CASSPEEGSSYNEQFF. The CDR3 nucleotides are TGTGCCAGCAGCCCAGAGGAGGGGAGCTCCTACAATGAGCAGTTCTTC. Full variable domain (outside the CDR3, taken from reference TRBV11-3 and TRBJ2-1): EAGVVQSPRYKIIEKKQPVAFWCNPISGHNTLYWYLQNLGQGPELLIRYENEEAVDDSQLPKDRFSAERLKGVDSTLKIQPAELGDSAVYLCASSPEEGSSYNEQFFGPGTRLTVL.